In its sample, the clone carrying this T cell receptor beta chain was seen a few times. These data belong to a study of spatial heterogeneity in lung cancer. Study-wide background: Detection of beta-chain sequences consistently exceeded that of alpha-chain sequences.

The V gene lost 6 bases and the J gene lost 4 bases, with 16 bases spanning the gap. The CDR3 contains 15 residues. Each molecule of TCR cDNA was tagged with one unique molecular identifier. TCRdb re-called the 5' RACE reads with MiXCR, one entry per CDR3 protein. The table has about 90,000 distinct CDR3 sequences, approximately 8.2% seen once. Time point noted: sample taken at primary tumor resection. TCRs were sequenced from unsorted whole RNA of tumor, nontumor lung or PBMC. 72 TRACERx patients with early, untreated non-small cell lung cancer donated samples. V and J are TRBV12-3 or TRBV12-4 and TRBJ2-1, with TRBD1 as a possible D gene (7 bases). This clonotype was sampled from a male donor with early-stage non-small cell lung cancer. The source was PBMCs, collected at surgery. The CDR3 is CASRIGGAGYNEQFF. The CDR3 DNA is TGTGCCAGCAGAATAGGGGGCGCGGGGTACAATGAGCAGTTCTTC.